Below, one TCR beta chain is given with its context. The record originates from a study of blood T cell repertoires in COVID-19. The wider study: COVID-19 samples collected from the United States, Italy and Spain covered acute and convalescent phases.

Sequencing used immunoSEQ multiplex PCR; TCRdb keeps in-frame clones, though not all of them. The sample records approximately 130,000 clones, over 75% being singletons. Germline CDR1 is SEHNR and CDR2 is FQNEAQ (reference sequence). The ends were cut back, 2 bases at V and 5 bases at J, with 6 bases in the middle. CDR3 length equals 13 residues. V gene TRBV7-9 combines with J gene TRBJ2-2; TRBD1 might be the D (5 bases). The source of this sequence is a man aged 70 or older with active or convalescent COVID-19. The specimen was peripheral blood. CDR3 residues: CASSLRGTGELFF. The CDR3 DNA reads as TGTGCCAGCAGCTTAAGGGGAACCGGGGAGCTGTTTTTT.